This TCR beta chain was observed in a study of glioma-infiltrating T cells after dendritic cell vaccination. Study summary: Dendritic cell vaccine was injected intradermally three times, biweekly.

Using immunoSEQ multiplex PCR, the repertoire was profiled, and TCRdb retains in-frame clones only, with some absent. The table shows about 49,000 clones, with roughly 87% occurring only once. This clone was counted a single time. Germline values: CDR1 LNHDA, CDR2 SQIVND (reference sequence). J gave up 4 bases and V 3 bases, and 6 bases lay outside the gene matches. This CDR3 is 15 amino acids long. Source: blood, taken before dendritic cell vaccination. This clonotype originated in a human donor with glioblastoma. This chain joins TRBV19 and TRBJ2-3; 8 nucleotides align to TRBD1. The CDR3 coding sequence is TGTGCCAGTAGTATTTTGGACAGGGAGGCAGATACGCAGTATTTT. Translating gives CASSILDREADTQYF.